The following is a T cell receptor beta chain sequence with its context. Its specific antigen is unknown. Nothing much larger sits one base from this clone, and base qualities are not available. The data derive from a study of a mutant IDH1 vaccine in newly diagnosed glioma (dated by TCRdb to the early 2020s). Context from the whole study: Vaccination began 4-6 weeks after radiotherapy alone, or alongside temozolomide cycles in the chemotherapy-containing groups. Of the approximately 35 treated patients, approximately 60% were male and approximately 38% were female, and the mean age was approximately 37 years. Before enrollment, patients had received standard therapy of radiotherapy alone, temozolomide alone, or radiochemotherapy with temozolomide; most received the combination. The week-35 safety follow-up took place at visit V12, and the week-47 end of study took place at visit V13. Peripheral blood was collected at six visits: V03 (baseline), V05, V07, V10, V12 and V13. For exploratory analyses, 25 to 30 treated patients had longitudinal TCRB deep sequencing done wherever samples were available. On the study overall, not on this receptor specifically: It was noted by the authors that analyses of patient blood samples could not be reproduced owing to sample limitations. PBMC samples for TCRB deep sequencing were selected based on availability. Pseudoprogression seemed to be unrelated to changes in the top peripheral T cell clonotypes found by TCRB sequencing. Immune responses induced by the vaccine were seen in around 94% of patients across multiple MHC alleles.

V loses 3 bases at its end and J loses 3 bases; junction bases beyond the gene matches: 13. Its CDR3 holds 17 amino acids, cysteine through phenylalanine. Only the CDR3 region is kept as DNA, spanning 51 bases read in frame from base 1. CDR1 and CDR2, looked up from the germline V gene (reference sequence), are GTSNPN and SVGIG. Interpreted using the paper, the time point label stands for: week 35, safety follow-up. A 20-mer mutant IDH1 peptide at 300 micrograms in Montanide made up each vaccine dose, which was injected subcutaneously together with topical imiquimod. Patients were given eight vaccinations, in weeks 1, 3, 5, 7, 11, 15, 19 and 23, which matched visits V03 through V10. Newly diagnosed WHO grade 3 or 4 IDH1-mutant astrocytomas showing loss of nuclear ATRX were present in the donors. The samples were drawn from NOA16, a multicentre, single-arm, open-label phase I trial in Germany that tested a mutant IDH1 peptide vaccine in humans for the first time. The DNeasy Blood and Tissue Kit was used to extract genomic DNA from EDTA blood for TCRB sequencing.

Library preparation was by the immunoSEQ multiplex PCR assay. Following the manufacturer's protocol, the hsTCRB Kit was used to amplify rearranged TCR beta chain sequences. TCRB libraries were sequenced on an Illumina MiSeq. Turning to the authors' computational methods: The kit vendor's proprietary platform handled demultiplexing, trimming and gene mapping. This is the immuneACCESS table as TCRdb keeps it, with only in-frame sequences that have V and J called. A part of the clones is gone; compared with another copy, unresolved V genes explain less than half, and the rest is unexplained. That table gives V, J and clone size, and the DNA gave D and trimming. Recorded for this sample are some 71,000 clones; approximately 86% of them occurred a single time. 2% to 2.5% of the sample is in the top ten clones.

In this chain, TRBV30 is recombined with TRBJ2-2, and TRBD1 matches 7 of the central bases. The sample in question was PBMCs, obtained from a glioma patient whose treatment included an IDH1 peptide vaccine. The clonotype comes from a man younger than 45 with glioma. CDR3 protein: CAWRPPSGGIDTGELFF. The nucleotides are TGTGCCTGGAGACCCCCTTCAGGGGGAATTGACACCGGGGAGCTGTTTTTT. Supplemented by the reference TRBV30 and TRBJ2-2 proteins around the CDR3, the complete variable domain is SQTIHQWPATLVQPVGSPLSLECTVEGTSNPNLYWYRQAAGRGLQLLFYSVGIGQISSEVPQNLSASRPQDRQFILSSKKLLLSDSGFYLCAWRPPSGGIDTGELFFGEGSRLTVL.